Listed here are 6 T cell receptor beta chains from one sample, sequenced in a study of blood T cell repertoires in COVID-19 (dated by TCRdb to about 2020). To prepare the library, the immunoSEQ multiplex PCR assay was applied. Entries here come from immuneACCESS through TCRdb and include only in-frame sequences with V and J called. Some clones fail to appear in such tables; in the studies checked, an unresolved V gene covers under half of the shortfall, and the cause of the remainder is unknown. The sample records 60,000 to 85,000 clones, roughly three quarters of which are singletons. The ten biggest clones cover around a fifth of the sample. Material for sequencing was peripheral blood. The receptor source for this set is a man between 65 and 79 years old with acute or convalescent COVID-19.

The chain uses TRBV5-4 and TRBJ2-7, with TRBD2 matching 8 bases. The junction had 8 bases not matched to a gene; V was cut back by 0 bases and J by 6 bases. This CDR3 has 15 residues. Germline values: CDR1 SGHNT, CDR2 YYREEE (reference sequence). The CDR3: CASSLESGGPREQYF. CDR3 sequence (DNA): TGTGCCAGCAGCTTGGAGTCGGGAGGGCCCCGCGAGCAGTACTTC.

This chain joins TRBV19 and TRBJ2-2, with D maybe TRBD2 (5 bases). Germline assignment: CDR1 LNHDA and CDR2 SQIVND (reference sequence). The CDR3 runs 15 residues. V was pared by 6 bases and J by 0 bases, with 11 bases between. Here the CDR3 reads CASSRVAPNTGELFF. The CDR3 nucleotides are TGTGCCAGTAGCCGGGTAGCGCCGAACACCGGGGAGCTGTTTTTT.

This clone has a single count. This chain uses TRBV5-6 with TRBJ1-2, with 11 bases aligning to TRBD1. Germline V gene sequence: CDR1 SGHDT, CDR2 YYEEEE. The trim removed 4 bases at V and 7 bases at J, leaving 9 bases unmatched. This CDR3 is 15 amino acids long. The CDR3 DNA is TGTGCCAGCAGCATTTTAATGGACAGGGGGCGTGGCTACACCTTC. Amino acid sequence: CASSILMDRGRGYTF.

The chain is built from TRBV15 and TRBJ2-2; D may be TRBD2 (7 bases). CDR3 size: 16 residues. Germline lookup yields CDR1 LNHNV and CDR2 YYDKDF (reference sequence). V lost 1 base, J lost 3 bases, and 12 bases lay in between. The CDR3 coding sequence is TGTGCCACCAGCAGAGTCGGGGGGCGGGACACCGGGGAGCTGTTTTTT. Translation gives CATSRVGGRDTGELFF.

The rearrangement joins TRBV5-3 to TRBJ2-5, with 7 nucleotides matching TRBD1. TRBV5-3 is filed as an ORF, its function uncertain. The length of the CDR3 is 15 residues. Trimming removed 4 bases from V and 2 bases from J; junction bases left unmatched: 8. The CDR3 is CARSVPRDRQETQYF. CDR3 DNA sequence: TGTGCCAGAAGCGTCCCCCGGGACAGACAAGAGACCCAGTACTTC.

This clone occurred a few times. This chain links TRBV28 with TRBJ2-7, with 11 bases aligning to TRBD2. V lost 2 bases and J lost 0; bases outside the gene matches: 0. CDR3 length: 15 residues. Germline-derived CDR1 and CDR2 are MDHEN and SYDVKM. CDR3 sequence reads: CASSLTSGSSYEQYF. The CDR3 nucleotides are TGTGCCAGCAGTTTAACTAGCGGGAGCTCCTACGAGCAGTACTTC.